Presented here are 20 T cell receptor beta chains from one specimen sequenced in a study of blood T cell repertoires in COVID-19. Assay used: immunoSEQ multiplex PCR; TCRdb lists only in-frame clones, some missing. This repertoire shows approximately 70,000 clones, over 75% found once; its top ten account for 5% to 6.5%. The sample comprised peripheral blood. The receptor source for this set is a woman aged 18-35 years with acute or convalescent COVID-19.

The CDR3, as DNA: TGTGCCAGTTCAAAGGGGGGGCGAGCTAACTATGGCTACACCTTC. As protein: CASSKGGRANYGYTF. The rearrangement uses TRBV28 and TRBJ1-2; a possible D gene is TRBD1 (6 bases). The CDR3 spans 15 residues. Germline-derived CDR1 and CDR2 are MDHEN and SYDVKM. The V end was cut by 9 bases, the J end by 0 bases, with 17 bases between.

V gene TRBV12-5 combines with J gene TRBJ2-1; no clear D gene. V lost 5 bases and J lost 7, with 6 bases in between. The length of the CDR3 is 11 residues. The germline CDR1 and CDR2 sequences are LGHNT and FRNRAP. DNA of the CDR3: TGTGCTAGTGGTATCGGGAATGAGCAGTTCTTC. As protein: CASGIGNEQFF.

This sequence joins TRBV7-6 and TRBJ2-1, with a weak D call TRBD2 (6 bases). V gave up 1 base and J gave up 7 bases, with 14 bases separating them. CDR1 and CDR2 (germline): SGHVS, FNYEAQ. This CDR3 is 15 amino acids long. The CDR3 DNA reads as TGTGCCAGCAGCTTAGAGGCGTCCGCGGGGAATGAGCAGTTCTTC. Translated: CASSLEASAGNEQFF.

J is TRBJ2-3 and V is TRBV18; TRBD1 matches 9 bases. Trimming removed 4 bases from V and 2 bases from J; junction bases left unmatched: 7. The CDR3 has 16 residues. Germline V lookup: CDR1 KGHSH, CDR2 LQKENI. The CDR3, as DNA: TGTGCCAGCTCACATACCGGGACAGGGAACACAGATACGCAGTATTTT. This gives the protein CASSHTGTGNTDTQYF.

The chain recombines TRBV7-2 with TRBJ2-1; TRBD2 aligns across 7 bases. The CDR3 runs to 15 residues. With 4 bases clipped from V and 6 bases from J, the junction kept 9 bases outside the gene matches. CDR1 is SGHTA, CDR2 FQGNSA, per germline. Here the CDR3 DNA reads TGTGCCAGCAGCTCCCCGGGGGGAATGGGCAATGAGCAGTTCTTC. It specifies CASSSPGGMGNEQFF.

This clone ranks as medium-sized. The chain recombines TRBV2 with TRBJ1-6, with TRBD1 matching over 7 bases. Per the germline V gene, CDR1 is SNHLY and CDR2 is FYNNEI. With 2 bases clipped from V and 4 bases from J, the junction kept 5 bases outside the gene matches. CDR3 length: 16 residues. The CDR3 is CASSELGTVYNSPLHF. The CDR3 nucleotides read TGTGCCAGCAGTGAACTGGGGACAGTATATAATTCACCCCTCCACTTT.

This chain connects TRBV5-4 to TRBJ1-1; 8 bases agree with TRBD1. CDR1 SGHNT and CDR2 YYREEE come from the germline V gene (reference sequence). V was clipped by 2 bases and J by 4 bases; unmatched bases: 1. CDR3 length equals 13 residues. CDR3 in DNA: TGTGCCAGCAGCTTCACAGGGGGCACTGAAGCTTTCTTT. This encodes CASSFTGGTEAFF.

The chain couples TRBV19 to TRBJ2-1, with TRBD2 identical over 10 bases. Germline-derived CDR1 and CDR2 are LNHDA and SQIVND (reference sequence). J gave up 4 bases and V 5 bases, and 11 bases lay outside the gene matches. This CDR3 contains 17 residues. The CDR3 bases are TGTGCCAGTAGTGAAACAGGAGCGGGAGGGATATACAATGAGCAGTTCTTC. Its protein product is CASSETGAGGIYNEQFF.

The gene calls are TRBV19 and TRBJ1-5; no clear D gene. V lost 5 bases and J lost 2, with 10 bases in between. The CDR3 is 14 residues long. Germline assignment: CDR1 LNHDA and CDR2 SQIVND (reference sequence). The CDR3 is CASSSSGGNQPQHF. The CDR3 bases are TGTGCCAGTAGTTCCTCCGGGGGCAATCAGCCCCAGCATTTT.

The chain carries TRBV19 and TRBJ2-1; 12 bases are shared with TRBD2. This CDR3 has 14 residues. Unmatched junction bases numbered 1, after V lost 1 base and J lost 9 bases. The germline gives CDR1 LNHDA, CDR2 SQIVND (reference sequence). The CDR3 sequence is CASSIATSGGEQFF. The DNA for the CDR3 is TGTGCCAGTAGTATAGCGACTAGCGGGGGTGAGCAGTTCTTC.

This chain links TRBV5-8 with TRBJ2-5; 8 bases line up with TRBD1. The CDR3 contains 13 residues. Looked up from germline, CDR1 is SGHTS and CDR2 is YDEGEE. CDR3 region: CAAGQDGVETQYF. In DNA form, the CDR3 reads TGTGCTGCGGGACAGGATGGCGTAGAGACCCAGTACTTC.

The chain joins TRBV5-6 to TRBJ1-1; D ambiguous. V was pared by 0 bases and J by 5 bases, with 17 bases between. Germline values: CDR1 SGHDT, CDR2 YYEEEE. CDR3 size: 16 residues. The CDR3 spells CASSLGGEHRGTEAFF. The CDR3 DNA sequence: TGTGCCAGCAGCTTGGGTGGGGAACATCGGGGAACTGAAGCTTTCTTT.

The chain carries TRBV5-1 and TRBJ2-5; TRBD2 matches at 8 bases. In germline, CDR1 is SGHRS, CDR2 YFSETQ. With V trimmed by 7 bases and J by 1 base, 9 bases remained unmatched. This CDR3 is built from 15 residues. The CDR3 reads CASRGGRQVQETQYF. As DNA, the CDR3 is TGCGCCAGCCGGGGCGGGAGGCAGGTCCAAGAGACCCAGTACTTC.

The gene calls are TRBV15 and TRBJ1-1; D may be TRBD1 (5 bases). V was clipped by 4 bases and J by 3 bases, with 15 bases between them. This CDR3 is built from 15 residues. Germline CDR1 is LNHNV and CDR2 is YYDKDF (reference sequence). The DNA of the CDR3 is TGTGCCACCAGCATACTAGCAGGGAAGGACACTGAAGCTTTCTTT. Translating it yields CATSILAGKDTEAFF.

DNA for the CDR3: TGCAGCGTTGCTGTACAAGAGACCCAGTACTTC. It translates to CSVAVQETQYF. The J gene is TRBJ2-5, the V gene TRBV29-1, with D unresolved. Germline V gene sequence: CDR1 SQVTM, CDR2 ANQGSEA. This CDR3 contains 11 residues. V lost 4 bases to trimming and J lost 2 bases, with 5 bases between them.

The genes are TRBV6-2 or TRBV6-3 and TRBJ2-1; 8 bases are a match to TRBD2. The ends lost 5 bases at V and 2 bases at J; junction bases unmatched: 8. The germline CDR1 and CDR2 sequences are MNHEY and SVGEGT. This CDR3 is built from 16 residues. The CDR3 coding sequence is TGTGCCAGCAGTGTTCTAGCGGGTGGGGCCTACAATGAGCAGTTCTTC. Translation gives CASSVLAGGAYNEQFF.

The table lists this clone with a few counts. This chain joins TRBV27 and TRBJ2-5; TRBD2 might be the D (6 bases). The CDR3 spans 13 residues. The ends were cut back, 7 bases at V and 1 base at J, with 10 bases in the middle. Germline V CDR1 and CDR2: MNHEY, SMNVEV (reference sequence). CDR3 residues: CASTAGSQETQYF. For the CDR3, the DNA is TGTGCCAGCACTGCCGGGAGCCAAGAGACCCAGTACTTC.

The chain has TRBV10-3 and TRBJ2-1; 10 bases align to TRBD1. After removal of 0 bases from V and 7 bases from J, the junction contained 3 bases not matched to a gene. The CDR3 loop spans 15 amino acids. Germline V gives CDR1 ENHRY, CDR2 SYGVKD. CDR3 amino acids: CAISESDRGLNEQFF. CDR3 nucleotides: TGTGCCATCAGTGAGTCGGACAGGGGGTTAAATGAGCAGTTCTTC.

V gene TRBV6-6 combines with J gene TRBJ1-4; unclear D gene. The CDR3 is 14 residues long. Trimming took 6 bases from V and 4 from J, leaving 12 bases between them. Germline V gene sequence: CDR1 MNHNY, CDR2 SVGAGI (reference sequence). In DNA, the CDR3 is TGTGCCAGCAGGTCCCCCGGTAGTAATGAAAAACTGTTTTTT. Translation: CASRSPGSNEKLFF.

The chain has TRBV5-4 and TRBJ2-6; 8 bases line up with TRBD1. The CDR3 runs 20 residues. Germline CDR1 SGHNT, CDR2 YYREEE (reference sequence). Trimming took 4 bases from V and 0 from J; bases not matched to a gene: 15. CDR3 in amino acids: CASSPTGTGIRGSGANVLTF. In DNA, the CDR3 is TGTGCCAGCAGCCCGACAGGGACAGGCATCAGGGGCTCTGGGGCCAACGTCCTGACTTTC.